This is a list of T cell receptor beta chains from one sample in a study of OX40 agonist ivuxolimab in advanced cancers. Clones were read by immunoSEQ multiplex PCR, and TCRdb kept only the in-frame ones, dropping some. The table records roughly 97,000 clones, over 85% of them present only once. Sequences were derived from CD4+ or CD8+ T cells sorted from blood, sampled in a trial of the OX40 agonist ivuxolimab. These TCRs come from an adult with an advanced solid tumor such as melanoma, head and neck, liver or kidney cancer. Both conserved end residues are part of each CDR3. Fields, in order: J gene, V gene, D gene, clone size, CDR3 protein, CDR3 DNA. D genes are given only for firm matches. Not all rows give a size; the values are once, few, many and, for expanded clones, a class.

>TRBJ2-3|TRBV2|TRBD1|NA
CASSRTGSRTDTQYF
TGTGCCAGCAGCCGGACAGGGAGTAGGACAGATACGCAGTATTTT
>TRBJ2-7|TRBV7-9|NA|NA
CASSLVMTAPYEQYF
TGTGCCAGCAGCTTAGTAATGACGGCCCCCTACGAGCAGTACTTC
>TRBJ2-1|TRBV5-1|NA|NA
CASGLSSYNEQFF
TGCGCCAGCGGACTTAGCTCCTACAATGAGCAGTTCTTC
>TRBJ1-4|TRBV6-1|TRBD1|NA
CASSVGQGGNEKLFF
TGTGCCAGCAGTGTTGGACAGGGAGGTAATGAAAAACTGTTTTTT
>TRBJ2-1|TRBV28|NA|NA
CASSPHGYSYNEQFF
TGTGCCAGCAGTCCTCATGGATACTCCTACAATGAGCAGTTCTTC
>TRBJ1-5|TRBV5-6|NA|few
CASSLLGVQPQHF
TGTGCCAGCAGCTTGCTAGGGGTTCAGCCCCAGCATTTT
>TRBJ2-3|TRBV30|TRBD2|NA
CAWSRRGGTDTQYF
TGTGCCTGGAGTAGGCGGGGGGGCACAGATACGCAGTATTTT
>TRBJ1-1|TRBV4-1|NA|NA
CASSQVYSMNTEAFF
TGCGCCAGCAGCCAAGTTTACAGTATGAACACTGAAGCTTTCTTT
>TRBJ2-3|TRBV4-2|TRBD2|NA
CASSNRAGQFQDTQYF
TGTGCCAGCAGCAACCGAGCGGGGCAATTTCAGGATACGCAGTATTTT
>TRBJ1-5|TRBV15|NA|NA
CATSRDRLGQPQHF
TGTGCCACCAGCAGAGATCGGTTAGGTCAGCCCCAGCATTTT
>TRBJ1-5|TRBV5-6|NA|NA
CASSAGVSAGQPQHF
TGTGCCAGCAGCGCTGGAGTGAGTGCAGGACAGCCCCAGCATTTT
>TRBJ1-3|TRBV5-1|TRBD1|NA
CASSPATGSVLTGNTIYF
TGCGCCAGCAGCCCCGCGACAGGGAGTGTACTTACTGGAAACACCATATATTTT
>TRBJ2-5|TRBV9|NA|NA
CASSVAGQRETQYF
TGTGCCAGCAGCGTAGCCGGGCAGCGGGAGACCCAGTACTTC
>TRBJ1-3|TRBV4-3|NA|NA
CASSQGDGQTAQSSGNTIYF
TGCGCCAGCAGCCAAGGGGATGGGCAGACAGCCCAGAGCTCTGGAAACACCATATATTTT
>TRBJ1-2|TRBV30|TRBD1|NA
CAWTRDSYGYTF
TGTGCCTGGACCCGGGACAGCTATGGCTACACCTTC
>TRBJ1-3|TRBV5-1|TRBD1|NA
CASSWGTGVYDGNTIYF
TGCGCCAGCAGCTGGGGGACAGGGGTATACGATGGAAACACCATATATTTT
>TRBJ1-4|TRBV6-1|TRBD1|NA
CASRTGDNEKLFF
TGTGCCAGCAGGACAGGGGATAATGAAAAACTGTTTTTT
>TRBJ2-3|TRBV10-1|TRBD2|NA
CASSAGELDTQYF
TGCGCCAGCTCCGCGGGGGAACTGGATACGCAGTATTTT
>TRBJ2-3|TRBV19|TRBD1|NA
CASTPGQGAFDTQYF
TGTGCCAGTACCCCGGGACAGGGGGCGTTCGATACGCAGTATTTT
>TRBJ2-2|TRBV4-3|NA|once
CASSQGHGDTGELFF
TGCGCCAGCAGCCAAGGGCATGGGGACACCGGGGAGCTGTTTTTT
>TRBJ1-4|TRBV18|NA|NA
CASSPLGGDGEKLFF
TGTGCCAGCTCACCACTAGGAGGGGACGGTGAAAAACTGTTTTTT
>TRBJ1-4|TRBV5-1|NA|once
CASSLVQTEKLFF
TGCGCCAGCAGCTTGGTTCAGACTGAAAAACTGTTTTTT
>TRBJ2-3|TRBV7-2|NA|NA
CASSLARGSTDTQYF
TGTGCCAGCAGCTTAGCGAGGGGGAGCACAGATACGCAGTATTTT
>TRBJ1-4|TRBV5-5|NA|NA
CASSLDRVGGKLFF
TGTGCCAGCAGCTTGGACCGAGTTGGAGGAAAACTGTTTTTT
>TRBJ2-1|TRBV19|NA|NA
CASSSFGSHNEQFF
TGTGCCAGTAGTAGCTTCGGGTCACACAATGAGCAGTTCTTC
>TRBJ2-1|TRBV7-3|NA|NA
CASSLRNGNEQFF
TGTGCCAGCAGCTTAAGAAACGGCAATGAGCAGTTCTTC
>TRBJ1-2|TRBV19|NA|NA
CASSIEKGRGGYTF
TGTGCCAGTAGTATAGAAAAGGGGCGAGGCGGCTACACCTTC
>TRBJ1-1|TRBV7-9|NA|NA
CASRPGTMNTEAFF
TGTGCCAGCAGACCCGGGACAATGAACACTGAAGCTTTCTTT
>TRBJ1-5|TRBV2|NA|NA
CASTSGLPNQPQHF
TGTGCCAGCACCTCCGGACTTCCCAATCAGCCCCAGCATTTT
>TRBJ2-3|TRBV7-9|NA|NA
CASSSPNTDTQYF
TGTGCCAGCAGTAGCCCGAACACAGATACGCAGTATTTT